A selection of T cell receptor beta chains follows, all from one sample in a study of blood T cell repertoires in COVID-19. The protocol was immunoSEQ multiplex PCR, while the TCRdb copy is restricted to in-frame clones and leaves out a portion. The data contain approximately 90,000 clones, about 74% of them singletons. The sequenced sample was peripheral blood. All receptors derive from a human donor in a cohort sampled during active COVID-19. CDR3s include the opening cysteine and the closing phenylalanine or tryptophan. The D gene is left open where the match is weak. The size entry is marked missing in some rows and otherwise reads once, few, many or a size class.

v_gene	d_gene	abundance	j_gene	CDR3aa	CDR3nt
TRBV19	NA	NA	TRBJ2-3	CASSIGARTDTQYF	TGTGCCAGTAGTATAGGAGCCCGCACAGATACGCAGTATTTT
TRBV4-3	TRBD2	NA	TRBJ2-5	CASSQDNPAGGPETQYF	TGCGCCAGCAGCCAAGATAATCCGGCGGGAGGGCCGGAGACCCAGTACTTC
TRBV10-2	NA	NA	TRBJ1-5	CASMNRAGQPQHF	TGCGCCAGCATGAACAGGGCTGGCCAGCCCCAGCATTTT
TRBV7-3	TRBD2	NA	TRBJ2-1	CASSLAGVRSEQFF	TGTGCCAGCAGCCTAGCGGGAGTTCGTAGTGAGCAGTTCTTC
TRBV7-3	TRBD2	NA	TRBJ2-2	CASSAQGGDTGELFF	TGTGCCAGCAGCGCCCAGGGAGGGGACACCGGGGAGCTGTTTTTT
TRBV24-1	TRBD1	once	TRBJ1-2	CATSARQGSYGYTF	TGTGCCACCAGTGCCCGACAGGGCTCCTATGGCTACACCTTC
TRBV25-1	NA	NA	TRBJ1-2	CASSDLTSDRPYGYTF	TGTGCCAGCAGTGACCTTACTAGTGACAGGCCCTATGGCTACACCTTC
TRBV6-5	NA	NA	TRBJ2-6	CASTKQDSGANVLTF	TGTGCCAGCACAAAACAAGACTCTGGGGCCAACGTCCTGACTTTC
TRBV7-3	NA	NA	TRBJ2-5	CASSPGGKVETQYF	TGTGCCAGCAGCCCCGGGGGAAAGGTAGAGACCCAGTACTTC
TRBV5-1	TRBD1	NA	TRBJ2-7	CASSLAGQGRGQYF	TGCGCCAGCAGCTTGGCGGGACAGGGCCGGGGGCAGTACTTC
TRBV7-9	NA	few	TRBJ2-2	CASSSRDYTGELFF	TGTGCCAGCAGCTCTCGGGACTACACCGGGGAGCTGTTTTTT
TRBV6-5	NA	NA	TRBJ1-5	CASSFLVEGNQPQHF	TGTGCCAGCAGTTTCTTGGTAGAGGGCAATCAGCCCCAGCATTTT
TRBV29-1	NA	NA	TRBJ2-5	CSVTFVKSSQETQYF	TGCAGCGTTACGTTTGTTAAGAGTAGCCAAGAAACCCAGTACTTC
TRBV7-2	NA	many	TRBJ2-3	CASSLSSRSTDTQYF	TGTGCCAGCAGCTTATCATCGCGGAGCACAGATACGCAGTATTTT
TRBV30	TRBD2	once	TRBJ2-1	CAWTSGRAHDEQFF	TGTGCCTGGACTAGCGGGAGGGCTCACGATGAGCAGTTCTTC
TRBV5-6	NA	once	TRBJ1-5	CASSLNLGVQDQPQHF	TGTGCCAGCAGCTTAAACCTCGGGGTGCAGGATCAGCCCCAGCATTTT
TRBV3-1/TRBV3-2	NA	NA	TRBJ2-1	CASSQGPAGEQFF	TGTGCCAGCAGCCAAGGACCAGCAGGTGAGCAGTTCTTC
TRBV5-1	TRBD2	NA	TRBJ2-7	CASSSKGLAGASYEQYF	TGCGCCAGCAGCTCAAAGGGACTAGCGGGCGCTTCCTACGAGCAGTACTTC
TRBV7-2	NA	NA	TRBJ2-5	CASSFGGSDQETQYF	TGTGCCAGCAGCTTCGGCGGTAGCGACCAAGAGACCCAGTACTTC
TRBV18	NA	NA	TRBJ1-2	CASTSLHGYTF	TGTGCCAGCACCTCACTCCATGGCTACACCTTC
TRBV27	TRBD2	NA	TRBJ2-7	CAARTSGTYSYEQYF	TGTGCCGCGAGGACTAGCGGGACCTACTCCTACGAGCAGTACTTC
TRBV5-1	NA	NA	TRBJ2-2	CASSPEVGQDTGELFF	TGCGCCAGCAGCCCTGAGGTGGGACAAGACACCGGGGAGCTGTTTTTT
TRBV29-1	NA	NA	TRBJ1-4	CSALQGEKLFF	TGCAGCGCTCTACAGGGTGAAAAACTGTTTTTT
TRBV27	TRBD1	NA	TRBJ2-6	CASSPGTGAISSGANVLTF	TGTGCCAGCAGTCCCGGGACAGGCGCCATTTCTTCTGGGGCCAACGTCCTGACTTTC
TRBV7-2	TRBD1	NA	TRBJ2-3	CASSPEGQGSTDTQYF	TGTGCCAGCAGCCCGGAGGGACAGGGGTCCACAGATACGCAGTATTTT
TRBV6-1	TRBD1	NA	TRBJ2-4	CASSETGAAKNIQYF	TGTGCCAGCAGTGAAACAGGGGCTGCCAAAAACATTCAGTACTTC
TRBV5-6	TRBD2	NA	TRBJ2-1	CASSAGGIHEQFF	TGTGCCAGCAGCGCCGGGGGGATCCATGAGCAGTTCTTC
TRBV21-1	NA	NA	TRBJ1-1	CASMSGTGGESTEAFF	TGTGCCAGCATGTCCGGGACAGGAGGGGAAAGCACTGAAGCTTTCTTT
TRBV18	NA	few	TRBJ1-2	CASSPGLSGGESYTF	TGTGCCAGCTCACCGGGTTTGAGTGGCGGGGAAAGCTACACCTTC
TRBV6-2/TRBV6-3	NA	NA	TRBJ2-7	CASSYSGHLLYEQYF	TGTGCCAGCAGTTACTCGGGGCATCTTCTCTACGAGCAGTACTTC
TRBV28	TRBD1	NA	TRBJ2-7	CASSSSGTGSHEQYF	TGTGCCAGCAGTTCATCCGGGACAGGGTCACACGAGCAGTACTTC
TRBV28	NA	NA	TRBJ2-5	CASSLARETQYF	TGTGCCAGCAGTTTGGCTAGAGAGACCCAGTACTTC
TRBV10-3	TRBD1	NA	TRBJ2-7	CATNRDSRSGEQYF	TGTGCCACAAACCGGGACAGCCGGTCGGGAGAGCAGTACTTC
TRBV19	TRBD1	NA	TRBJ2-3	CASSAQGDRGIDTQYF	TGTGCCAGTAGTGCCCAGGGGGACAGGGGGATAGATACGCAGTATTTT
TRBV7-2	TRBD2	NA	TRBJ2-2	CASSHNRAGGPVLGELFF	TGTGCCAGCAGCCATAATAGAGCGGGAGGGCCGGTTTTGGGGGAGCTGTTTTTT
TRBV14	TRBD1	NA	TRBJ2-7	CASSAGGSYEQYF	TGTGCCAGCAGCGCAGGGGGCTCCTACGAGCAGTACTTC
TRBV5-5	NA	NA	TRBJ2-4	CASSQVPTGAKNIQYF	TGTGCCAGCAGCCAGGTCCCAACGGGGGCCAAAAACATTCAGTACTTC
TRBV7-8	NA	NA	TRBJ2-7	CASSLTRGSYEQYF	TGTGCCAGCAGCTTAACGCGGGGCTCCTACGAGCAGTACTTC
TRBV7-9	NA	NA	TRBJ2-1	CASSRGGRDNEQFF	TGTGCCAGCAGTCGCGGCGGGCGGGACAATGAGCAGTTCTTC
TRBV4-3	TRBD1	NA	TRBJ2-3	CASSARTGSGDTQYF	TGCGCCAGCAGCGCACGGACAGGGTCAGGAGATACGCAGTATTTT
TRBV18	NA	NA	TRBJ1-1	CASSPDTLNTEAFF	TGTGCCAGCTCACCGGACACTCTGAACACTGAAGCTTTCTTT
TRBV6-1	NA	NA	TRBJ1-5	CASSEGRTGLLRQPQHF	TGTGCCAGCAGTGAAGGCCGAACAGGGCTACTGAGACAGCCCCAGCATTTT
TRBV6-4	TRBD2	NA	TRBJ2-1	CASSPQPLAEPSYNEQFF	TGTGCCAGCAGTCCACAACCACTAGCGGAGCCCTCCTACAATGAGCAGTTCTTC
TRBV12-3/TRBV12-4	NA	NA	TRBJ2-3	CASSPGTDTQYF	TGTGCCAGCAGCCCAGGCACAGATACGCAGTATTTT
TRBV2	NA	NA	TRBJ2-1	CASSEVAVGNEQFF	TGTGCCAGCAGTGAGGTAGCGGTGGGCAATGAGCAGTTCTTC
TRBV6-6	TRBD2	once	TRBJ2-7	CASSPLGGAYEQYF	TGTGCCAGCAGTCCCCTTGGGGGGGCCTACGAGCAGTACTTC
TRBV4-3	NA	NA	TRBJ1-6	CASSLAGNNSPLHF	TGCGCCAGCAGCCTAGCAGGGAATAATTCACCCCTCCACTTT
TRBV30	NA	NA	TRBJ1-5	CAWSVSGTQYQPQHF	TGTGCCTGGAGTGTCTCCGGGACACAATACCAGCCCCAGCATTTT
TRBV7-2	TRBD1	NA	TRBJ2-5	CASSTDRWPETQYF	TGTGCCAGCAGCACGGACAGGTGGCCCGAGACCCAGTACTTC
TRBV6-5	NA	once	TRBJ1-3	CASSLQAYSGNTIYF	TGTGCCAGCAGTTTACAGGCCTACTCTGGAAACACCATATATTTT
TRBV25-1	NA	NA	TRBJ2-1	CASTLYGREGSNEQFF	TGTGCCAGCACCCTCTACGGGAGAGAAGGCTCCAATGAGCAGTTCTTC
TRBV5-4	TRBD2	NA	TRBJ2-3	CASSGTSKRTDTQYF	TGTGCCAGCAGTGGGACTAGCAAACGCACAGATACGCAGTATTTT
TRBV4-2	TRBD1	NA	TRBJ2-1	CASSQGPGQGAWNEQFF	TGTGCCAGCAGCCAGGGCCCTGGACAGGGGGCTTGGAATGAGCAGTTCTTC
TRBV5-1	TRBD1	NA	TRBJ1-2	CASSPRQGRRGYTF	TGCGCCAGCAGCCCGAGACAGGGTAGACGTGGCTACACCTTC
TRBV24-1	NA	NA	TRBJ2-3	CATSDLRAGFGTDTQYF	TGTGCCACCAGTGATTTGCGCGCAGGGTTTGGCACAGATACGCAGTATTTT